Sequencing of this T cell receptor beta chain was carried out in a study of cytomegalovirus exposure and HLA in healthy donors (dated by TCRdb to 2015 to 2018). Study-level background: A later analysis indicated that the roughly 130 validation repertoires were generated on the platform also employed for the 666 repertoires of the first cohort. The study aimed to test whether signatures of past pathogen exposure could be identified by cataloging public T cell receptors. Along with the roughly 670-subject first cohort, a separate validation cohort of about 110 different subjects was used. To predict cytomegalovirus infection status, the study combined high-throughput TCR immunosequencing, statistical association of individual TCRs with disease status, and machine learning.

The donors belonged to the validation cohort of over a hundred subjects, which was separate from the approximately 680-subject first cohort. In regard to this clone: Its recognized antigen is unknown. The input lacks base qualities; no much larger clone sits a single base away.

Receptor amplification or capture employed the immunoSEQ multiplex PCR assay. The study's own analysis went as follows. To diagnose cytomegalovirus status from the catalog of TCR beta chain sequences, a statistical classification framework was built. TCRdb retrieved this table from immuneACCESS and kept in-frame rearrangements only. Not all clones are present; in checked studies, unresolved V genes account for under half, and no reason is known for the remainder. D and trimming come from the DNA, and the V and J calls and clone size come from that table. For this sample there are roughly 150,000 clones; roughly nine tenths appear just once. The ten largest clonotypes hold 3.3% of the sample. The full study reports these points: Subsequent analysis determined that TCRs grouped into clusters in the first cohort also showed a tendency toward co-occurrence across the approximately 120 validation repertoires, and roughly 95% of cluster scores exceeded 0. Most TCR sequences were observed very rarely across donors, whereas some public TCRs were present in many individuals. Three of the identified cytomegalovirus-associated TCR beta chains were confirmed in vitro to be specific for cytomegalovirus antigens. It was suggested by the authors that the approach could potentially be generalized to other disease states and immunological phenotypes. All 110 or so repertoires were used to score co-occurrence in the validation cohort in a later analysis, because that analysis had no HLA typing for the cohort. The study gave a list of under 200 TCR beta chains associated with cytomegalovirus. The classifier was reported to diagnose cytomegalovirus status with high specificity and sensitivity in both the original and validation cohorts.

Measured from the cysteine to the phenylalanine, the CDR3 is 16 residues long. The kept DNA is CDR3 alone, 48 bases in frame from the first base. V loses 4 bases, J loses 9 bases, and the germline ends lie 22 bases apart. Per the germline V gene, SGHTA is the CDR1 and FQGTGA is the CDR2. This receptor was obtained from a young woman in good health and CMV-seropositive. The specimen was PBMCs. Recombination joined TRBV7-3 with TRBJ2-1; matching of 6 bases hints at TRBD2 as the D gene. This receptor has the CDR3 CASSSNSGGGIFEQFF. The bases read TGTGCCAGCAGCTCCAATAGCGGTGGGGGTATTTTTGAGCAGTTCTTC.